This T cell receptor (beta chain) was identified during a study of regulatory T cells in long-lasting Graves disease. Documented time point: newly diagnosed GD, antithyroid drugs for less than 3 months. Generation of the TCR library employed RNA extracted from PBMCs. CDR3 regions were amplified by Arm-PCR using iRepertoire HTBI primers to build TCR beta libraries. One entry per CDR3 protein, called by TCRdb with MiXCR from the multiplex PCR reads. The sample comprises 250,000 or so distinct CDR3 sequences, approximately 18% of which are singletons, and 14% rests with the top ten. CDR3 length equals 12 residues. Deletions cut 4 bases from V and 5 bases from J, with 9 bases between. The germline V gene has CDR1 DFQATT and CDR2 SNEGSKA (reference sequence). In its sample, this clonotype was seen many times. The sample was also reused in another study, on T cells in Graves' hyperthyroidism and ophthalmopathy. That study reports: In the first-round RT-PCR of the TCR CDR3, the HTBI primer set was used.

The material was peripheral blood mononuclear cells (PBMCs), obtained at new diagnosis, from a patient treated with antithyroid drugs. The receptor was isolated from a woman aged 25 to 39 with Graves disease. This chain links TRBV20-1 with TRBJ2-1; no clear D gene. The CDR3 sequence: CSAIETHNEQFF. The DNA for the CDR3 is TGCAGTGCTATCGAAACGCACAATGAGCAGTTCTTC.